This TCR beta chain came from a study of T-cell reconstitution after alpha-beta-depleted transplantation in children. Notes on the study in general: Where alpha-beta T cells came from about two months after transplant was reportedly several hundred expanded graft clones.

Using unique molecular identifiers, the investigators prepared the TCRbeta library. TCRdb used MiXCR to reprocess the PCR reads, holding one entry per CDR3 protein. The table includes about a million distinct CDR3 sequences, around 30% detected once. Concerning this clonotype: Its antigen is undetermined.

This CDR3 is 13 amino acids long. Germline V gene lookup returns CDR1 SQVTM and CDR2 ANQGSEA. V lost 4 bases, J lost 3 bases, and 12 bases lay in between. This sequence was found in a boy under three years old who had a stem cell transplant for SCID, so the T cells may come from the graft donor. The chain combines TRBV29-1 with TRBJ1-1, with a weak D call TRBD1 (6 bases). The sequencing used PBMCs, mostly from graft donor cells, collected 360 days after TCRalphabeta/CD19-depleted stem cell transplant. CDR3 loop: CSVGGGTYTEAFF. DNA for the CDR3: TGCAGCGTTGGAGGGGGGACCTACACTGAAGCTTTCTTT.